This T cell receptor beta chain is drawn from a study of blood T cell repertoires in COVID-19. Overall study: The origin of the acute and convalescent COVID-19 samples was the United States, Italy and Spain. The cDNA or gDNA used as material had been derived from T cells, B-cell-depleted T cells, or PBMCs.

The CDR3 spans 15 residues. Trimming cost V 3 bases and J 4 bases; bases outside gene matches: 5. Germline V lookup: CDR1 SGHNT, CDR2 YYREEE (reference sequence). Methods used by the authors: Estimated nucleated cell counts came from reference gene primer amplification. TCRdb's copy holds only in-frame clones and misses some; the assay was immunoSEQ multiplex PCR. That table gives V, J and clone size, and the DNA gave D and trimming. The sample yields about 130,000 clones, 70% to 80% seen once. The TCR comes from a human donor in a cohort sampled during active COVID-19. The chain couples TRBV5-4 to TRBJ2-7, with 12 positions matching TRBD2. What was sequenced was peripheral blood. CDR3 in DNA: TGTGCCAGCAGCTCTCCGACTAGCGGGGGATACGAGCAGTACTTC. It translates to CASSSPTSGGYEQYF.